This entry describes one T cell receptor (beta chain). This sample is part of a study of blood T cell repertoires in COVID-19. In the study overall: Both acute and convalescent COVID-19 samples were obtained from the United States, Italy and Spain. From T cells, B-cell-depleted T cells, or PBMCs came the material, which was cDNA or gDNA.

CDR3 size: 14 residues. Germline lookup yields CDR1 MDHEN and CDR2 SYDVKM. V was pared by 8 bases and J by 1 base, with 7 bases of the junction left unmatched. In the original workflow: How many nucleated cells were present was estimated from reference gene primer amplification. Sequenced by immunoSEQ multiplex PCR; TCRdb stores in-frame clones only, minus some. That table is the source of V, J and clone size, and D and trimming were worked out from the DNA. This sample has about 270,000 clones; 83% occur once, and the top ten carry over 8.5%. The clonotype originates from a woman aged 45-60 years who had recovered from COVID-19. The V gene is TRBV28, the J gene TRBJ1-1; 7 nucleotides align to TRBD1. Sequencing input: peripheral blood. The CDR3 nucleotides are TGTGCCAGCCTACCCGGGACAGCGAACACTGAAGCTTTCTTT. Translation: CASLPGTANTEAFF.